This entry describes one TCR beta chain. The antigen is unknown. At the DNA level, this CDR3 is encoded by other sequences in the same sample as well. TCRdb's table, derived via immunoSEQ multiplex PCR, lists solely in-frame clones and lacks some. In the table there are 20,000 to 25,000 clones, about 89% of which are singletons. The length of the CDR3 is 11 residues. The V end lost 6 bases, the J end lost 8 bases, and 13 bases lay between the germline ends. Germline lookup yields CDR1 SQVTM and CDR2 ANQGSEA. The data were obtained in a study of untreated major depressive disorder. Study observations and caveats: The small study sample limits how generally findings apply.

This chain connects TRBV29-1 to TRBJ1-2; D possibly corresponds to TRBD1 (5 bases). The sequence came from a woman under 40 in good health. The specimen was CD4+ T cells from PBMCs. CDR3 sequence reads: CSVGDRGGYTF. The CDR3, as DNA: TGCAGCGTGGGGGACCGGGGGGGCTACACCTTC.